The 7 T cell receptor beta chains given below trace back to one sample, sequenced in a study of T cell changes during pregnancy in multiple sclerosis. Clones were read by immunoSEQ multiplex PCR, and TCRdb kept only the in-frame ones, dropping some. The sample contains about 43,000 clones, approximately 87% of which appear only once. The starting material was peripheral blood, obtained in the second trimester of pregnancy. Receptor source: a female donor in good health, enrolled as a control in a pregnancy study.

The rearrangement links TRBV29-1 to TRBJ2-1, with 12 bases fitting TRBD1. J gave up 1 base and V 3 bases, and 1 base lay outside the gene matches. CDR3 length: 15 residues. Germline CDR1 and CDR2: SQVTM and ANQGSEA. This CDR3 reads CSVEGQGASYNEQFF. The CDR3 DNA sequence: TGCAGCGTTGAGGGACAGGGGGCGTCCTACAATGAGCAGTTCTTC.

The chain couples TRBV28 to TRBJ1-5; D ambiguous. The CDR3 spans 14 residues. Germline loops: CDR1 MDHEN, CDR2 SYDVKM. The V gene lost 8 bases and the J gene lost 0 bases, with 11 bases spanning the gap. The CDR3 DNA is TGTGCCAGCTGCCGAGGGTATAGCAATCAGCCCCAGCATTTT. Translated, it gives CASCRGYSNQPQHF.

This chain connects TRBV30 to TRBJ1-1; D not resolved. The CDR3 totals 11 residues. Trimming stripped 2 bases from V and 4 bases from J, with 5 bases between. Germline V lookup: CDR1 GTSNPN, CDR2 SVGIG (reference sequence). The CDR3 region is CAWSPLTEAFF. For the CDR3, the DNA is TGTGCCTGGAGTCCACTCACTGAAGCTTTCTTT. Complete variable domain (other parts from reference TRBV30 and TRBJ1-1): SQTIHQWPATLVQPVGSPLSLECTVEGTSNPNLYWYRQAAGRGLQLLFYSVGIGQISSEVPQNLSASRPQDRQFILSSKKLLLSDSGFYLCAWSPLTEAFFGQGTRLTVV.

CDR3 sequence reads: CASSPRATGLNTEAFF. The CDR3 region has the DNA TGTGCCAGCAGCCCGCGGGCGACAGGACTGAACACTGAAGCTTTCTTT. The chain links TRBV5-4 to TRBJ1-1; possibly TRBD1 for D (6 bases). Germline V gene sequence: CDR1 SGHNT, CDR2 YYREEE (reference sequence). The CDR3 has 16 amino acids. V lost 4 bases and J lost 0, with 16 bases in between.

The chain couples TRBV23-1 to TRBJ2-2, with 11 bases that match TRBD1. TRBV23-1 is recorded as an ORF, its role being uncertain. The CDR3 sequence is 18 residues long. Losses at the gene ends were 7 bases for V and 7 bases for J; bases not matched to a gene: 17. Written as DNA, the CDR3 is TGCGCCAGCACGCAACTAGAAACCCGGGACAGGGGGAGCGGGGAGCTGTTTTTT. Encoded protein: CASTQLETRDRGSGELFF.

V is TRBV19 and J is TRBJ1-3; possible D gene TRBD1, 6 bases. Deletions cut 8 bases from V and 0 bases from J, with 11 bases between. Looked up from germline, CDR1 is LNHDA and CDR2 is SQIVND (reference sequence). This CDR3 contains 14 residues. The CDR3: CASDGDNSGNTIYF. The CDR3 DNA reads TGTGCCAGTGATGGGGACAACTCTGGAAACACCATATATTTT.

The gene calls are TRBV7-2 and TRBJ2-5, with 9 bases aligning to TRBD2. V lost 5 bases, J lost 4 bases, and 5 bases stayed unmatched. Germline CDR1 SGHTA, CDR2 FQGNSA. This CDR3 is built from 14 residues. CDR3 sequence: CASSAGLAIETQYF. The DNA of the CDR3 is TGTGCCAGCAGCGCCGGACTAGCGATAGAGACCCAGTACTTC.